The 7 T cell receptor beta chains below all came from one sample that was sequenced in a study of CD8+ T cells in alopecia areata. After isolation, RNA underwent reverse transcription to generate cDNA as the sequencing template. TCRdb's copy holds only in-frame clones and misses some; the assay was immunoSEQ multiplex PCR. Counted here are 100,000 to 150,000 clones, less than 80% occurring once; the ten biggest clones make up approximately 2.6%. The specimen was CD4+ T cells sorted from blood. These TCRs come from a human donor in good health.

This CDR3 reads CASRPLAGGPPFEQYF. CDR3 DNA: TGTGCCAGCAGACCACTAGCGGGGGGACCCCCTTTCGAGCAGTACTTC. This chain links TRBV11-2 with TRBJ2-7; 12 nucleotides align to TRBD2. CDR1 is SGHAT and CDR2 is FQNNGV in the germline V gene. The junction had 12 bases not matched to a gene; V was cut back by 6 bases and J by 6 bases. The CDR3 is 16 residues long. Using reference TRBV11-2 and TRBJ2-7 for the parts outside the CDR3, the full variable domain is EAGVAQSPRYKIIEKRQSVAFWCNPISGHATLYWYQQILGQGPKLLIQFQNNGVVDDSQLPKDRFSAERLKGVDSTLKIQPAKLEDSAVYLCASRPLAGGPPFEQYFGPGTRLTVT.

The chain is built from TRBV29-1 and TRBJ2-3; 12 bases match TRBD2. The germline gives CDR1 SQVTM, CDR2 ANQGSEA. The CDR3 has 20 amino acids. The V gene end was trimmed by 6 bases and the J gene end by 3 bases; junction bases not matched to a gene: 22. CDR3 in DNA: TGCAGCGTCGAACAGCGTCGTCTAGCGGGGGGGCCAATGGTAACAGATACGCAGTATTTT. Amino acids: CSVEQRRLAGGPMVTDTQYF.

The V and J genes are TRBV6-5 and TRBJ1-2; no clear D. V was pared by 7 bases and J by 7 bases, with 13 bases between. Germline lookup yields CDR1 MNHEY and CDR2 SVGAGI. This CDR3 has 12 amino acids. The CDR3 DNA follows: TGTGCCAGCATCGGACGGGCGGGTGGCTACACCTTC. Translated, it gives CASIGRAGGYTF.

CDR3 sequence: CAWREIGVQETQYF. CDR3 sequence (DNA): TGTGCCTGGCGGGAAATTGGGGTCCAAGAGACCCAGTACTTC. The genes are TRBV30 and TRBJ2-5; D is possibly TRBD2 (5 bases). In germline, CDR1 is GTSNPN, CDR2 SVGIG (reference sequence). Trimming cost V 5 bases and J 1 base, with 14 bases left between them. The CDR3 contains 14 residues.

This chain joins TRBV11-2 and TRBJ1-6, with TRBD1 as a possible D gene (5 bases). The ends were cut back, 2 bases at V and 8 bases at J, with 13 bases in the middle. Per the germline V gene, CDR1 is SGHAT and CDR2 is FQNNGV. CDR3 length: 15 amino acids. The CDR3 region is CASSLREGKDSPLHF. In nucleotides, the CDR3 is TGTGCCAGCAGCTTAAGGGAGGGGAAGGATTCACCCCTCCACTTT.

The rearrangement joins TRBV2 to TRBJ1-6, with unresolved D. Looked up from germline, CDR1 is SNHLY and CDR2 is FYNNEI. V was cut by 1 base and J by 7 bases, with 5 bases left in between. The CDR3 length is 13 residues. The CDR3 is CASSEELNSPLHF. For the CDR3, the DNA is TGTGCCAGCAGTGAAGAGCTAAATTCACCCCTCCACTTT.

This clone has just a few counts. The genes are TRBV9 and TRBJ1-2; D is perhaps TRBD1 (6 bases). Germline lookup yields CDR1 SGDLS and CDR2 YYNGEE. This CDR3 contains 15 residues. The V end was cut by 4 bases, the J end by 7 bases, with 20 bases between. CDR3 bases: TGTGCCAGCAGCCCCCAAGTGGGGACACCACTTGGCTACACCTTC. Translation gives CASSPQVGTPLGYTF.